This TCR beta chain was captured in a study of OX40 agonist ivuxolimab in advanced cancers. Turning to the study itself: The eligibility criteria allowed prior anti-PD-1, anti-PD-L1 or anti-CTLA-4 therapy, and about 40% had some.

TCRdb's copy holds only in-frame clones and misses some; the assay was immunoSEQ multiplex PCR. The sample consists of more than 60,000 clones, around 87% of them appearing once. This CDR3 has 14 amino acids. V was cut by 5 bases and J by 4 bases, with 14 bases left in between. In germline, CDR1 is SEHNR, CDR2 FQNEAQ (reference sequence). This TCR came from an adult with an advanced solid tumor such as melanoma, head and neck, liver or kidney cancer. J is TRBJ1-2 and V is TRBV7-9, with D uncertain. Sample: CD4+ or CD8+ T cells sorted from blood, taken in a trial of the OX40 agonist ivuxolimab. The CDR3 coding sequence is TGTGCCAGCAGCCGCGCGGGCCGGATCTATGGCTACACCTTC. Protein: CASSRAGRIYGYTF.